The entry that follows covers one T cell receptor beta chain sequence. Trimming took 0 bases from V and 0 from J; bases not matched to a gene: 3. Looked up from germline, CDR1 is MGHRA and CDR2 is YSYEKL. CDR3 length: 17 amino acids. The source of the sample is a study of blood T cell repertoires in COVID-19. At the level of the study: In each case, the material was cDNA or gDNA derived from T cells, B-cell-depleted T cells, or PBMCs.

In the original processing: From reference gene primer amplification, estimates of nucleated cell counts were derived. The repertoire was sequenced with immunoSEQ multiplex PCR; TCRdb's copy has only in-frame clones and lacks some. The DNA was the basis for D and trimming; V, J and clone size are from that table. This sample has more than 140,000 clones, with 70% to 90% found just once. The clonotype was recovered from an older woman with acute or convalescent COVID-19. Sequencing was performed on peripheral blood. The gene calls are TRBV4-1 and TRBJ1-3; 9 bases map to TRBD1. CDR3 in DNA: TGCGCCAGCAGCCAAGAAGGGACAGGGAGCTCTGGAAACACCATATATTTT. Encoded protein: CASSQEGTGSSGNTIYF.